A selection of T cell receptor beta chains follows, all from one sample in a study of OX40 agonist ivuxolimab in advanced cancers. Sequenced by immunoSEQ multiplex PCR; TCRdb stores in-frame clones only, minus some. Seen here are about 81,000 clones, around 84% observed once, and the top ten hold 6.5% to 8%. The material was CD4+ or CD8+ T cells sorted from blood, obtained in a trial of the OX40 agonist ivuxolimab. The receptors come from an adult with an advanced solid tumor such as melanoma, head and neck, liver or kidney cancer. Both conserved end residues are part of each CDR3. Expanded clones get a size class; other rows say once, few or many, or leave the size out.

TRBV11-2	TRBJ2-3	once	CASERGSTDTQYF
TRBV13	TRBJ1-6	-	CASSFGGRGNSPLHF
TRBV28	TRBJ1-2	-	CASTSVGGILYGYTF
TRBV9	TRBJ1-1	-	CASSVGIFGTEAFF
TRBV5-3	TRBJ1-1	-	CARTDGHPGGTEAFF
TRBV7-2	TRBJ2-2	-	CASSFREHGELFF
TRBV28	TRBJ2-3	-	CASSLRTGSTDTQYF
TRBV7-9	TRBJ1-4	-	CASSQSGTGWEKLFF
TRBV5-6	TRBJ1-1	-	CASSFVRAEAFF
TRBV4-2	TRBJ1-1	-	CASSLRRGGETEAFF
TRBV27	TRBJ2-7	few	CASSSGQGLERDEQYF
TRBV7-2	TRBJ2-3	-	CASSLEGRGGRSDTQYF
TRBV11-2	TRBJ1-3	-	CASSFSGSGSTTSPYF
TRBV5-1	TRBJ2-1	-	CASSLGAGGAGNEQFF
TRBV7-9	TRBJ1-4	-	CASSLAGTDNEKLFF
TRBV5-1	TRBJ1-2	-	CASRYRLANYGYTF
TRBV9	TRBJ1-6	few	CASSAGTGTENSPLHF